This entry describes one T cell receptor (beta chain). This entry belongs to a study of T cells in Graves' hyperthyroidism and ophthalmopathy. Clinical symptoms, serum thyroxine, TRAb, thyroid ultrasound and orbital computed tomography established diagnosis. Using over 8.5 ml of fresh peripheral blood, PBMCs were prepared. What was amplified from RNA transcripts were TCR beta CDR3 regions. HTBI primers were employed in a first-round RT-PCR of the TCR CDR3. One entry per CDR3 protein results from TCRdb running MiXCR on the multiplex PCR reads. The sample carries about 600,000 distinct CDR3 sequences, over 12% recorded once. The material sequenced was blood. This TCR derives from a woman aged 18 to 35 with Graves' ophthalmopathy.

For the CDR3, the DNA is TGTGCCACCAGCAGCTTAGGTGCCACCCAAGAGACCCAGTACTTC. It translates to CATSSLGATQETQYF. J is TRBJ2-5 and V is TRBV15; D remains unclear. Trimming shortened V by 3 bases and J by 1 base, and 12 bases separated the two germline ends. CDR3 length: 15 residues. The V gene's germline CDR1 is LNHNV and CDR2 YYDKDF (reference sequence).